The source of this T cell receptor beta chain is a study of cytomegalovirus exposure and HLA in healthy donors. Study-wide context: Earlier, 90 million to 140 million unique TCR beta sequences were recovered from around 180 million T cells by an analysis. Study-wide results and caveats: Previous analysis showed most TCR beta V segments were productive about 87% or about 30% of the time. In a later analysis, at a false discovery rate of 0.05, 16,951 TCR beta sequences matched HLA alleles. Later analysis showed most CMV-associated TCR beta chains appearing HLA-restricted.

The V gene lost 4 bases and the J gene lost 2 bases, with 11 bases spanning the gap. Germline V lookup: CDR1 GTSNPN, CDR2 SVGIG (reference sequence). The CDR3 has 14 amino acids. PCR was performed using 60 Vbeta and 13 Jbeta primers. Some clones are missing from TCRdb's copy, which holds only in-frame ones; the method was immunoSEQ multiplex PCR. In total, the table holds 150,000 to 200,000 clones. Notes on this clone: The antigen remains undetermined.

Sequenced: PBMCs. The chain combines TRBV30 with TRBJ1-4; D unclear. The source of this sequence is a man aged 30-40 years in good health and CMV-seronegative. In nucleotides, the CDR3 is TGTGCCTGGATCAAAAGAGGGACTAATGAAAAACTGTTTTTT. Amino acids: CAWIKRGTNEKLFF.